The T cell receptor (beta chain) under discussion was sequenced for a study of CD8 T cells in acute hepatitis C reinfection (TCRdb year 2021). About the full investigation: This study examined the TCRbeta repertoire of CD8+ T cells that recognize the HCV NS3-1073 epitope, both during acute infection and after viral clearance. From a few spontaneous resolvers and 6 or 7 chronically infected subjects, acute samples were collected within 168 days of the estimated infection date. Paired acute and follow-up samples were contributed by four spontaneous resolvers. Findings and caveats that apply to the study as a whole: Because bulk sequencing covered only the TCRbeta chain, the alphabeta pairing of public clonotypes could not be determined. About 13 public clonotypes were found regardless of outcome, and V04-02/J02-02 was used by one public clonotype. NS3-1073 specific cells were too rare to sort in chronically infected subjects, so no follow-up repertoires exist for those subjects. NS3-1073 specific repertoires were highly diverse, with no significant diversity differences between acute resolver, follow-up resolver and acute chronic samples. CDR3 sequences shared with other epitopes were rarely observed, and exact matching may have been limited by differing sequencing approaches. All groups showed preferential use of the TRBV04 and TRBV06 gene families, a pattern that overrepresentation in the naive pool did not explain.

Genomic DNA was extracted from the FACS-sorted cells, and the TCRbeta chains were sequenced by the commercial immunoSEQ service. In the original analysis: ImmunoSEQ Analyzer software v3.0 and R v3.5.1 were used to analyze the repertoire data. Only productive rearrangements were analyzed, because any sequences with stop codons or out-of-frame rearrangements were filtered out. The sequencing provider supplied the Simpson diversity, Shannon entropy, CDR3 length and nucleotide addition metrics. Based on frequency, clonotypes were placed into dominant, sub-dominant, low or lowest abundance groups, and clonotypes under 0.1% were left out of most analyses. A CDR3 amino acid clonotype was called public if the clonotype appeared in at least two subjects at a cumulative frequency of at least 0.5%. Entries here come from immuneACCESS through TCRdb and include only in-frame sequences with V and J called. Some clones fail to appear in such tables; in the studies checked, an unresolved V gene covers under half of the shortfall, and the cause of the remainder is unknown. V, J and clone size derive from that table, while D and trimming were established from the DNA sequence. For this sample the table gives around 500 clones, of which about half were detected only once. The ten biggest clones cover 20% to 25% of the sample.

CDR1 and CDR2 are drawn from the germline V gene: SNHLY, FYNNEI. Taken from cysteine to phenylalanine, the CDR3 has 13 residues. Here the CDR3 DNA is all that survives: 39 bases in frame from base 1. The V end loses 8 bases and the J end loses 12 bases, and a stretch of 17 bases separates them. In the paper's terms, the time point label means: acute HCV infection, within 168 days of estimated infection date. HCV-specific TCR repertoires were characterized directly ex vivo, without prior in vitro expansion of the sequenced cells. Enrolled in the Montreal Hepatitis C Cohort (HEPCO) in Canada, the donors were people who inject drugs, and these donors were followed every 3 months. Acute primary HCV infection was defined as a positive HCV RNA or antibody test after a negative test within the previous 24 weeks. A PE-labeled tetramer loaded with the NS3 peptide spanning residues 1073-1081 was used to stain HCV-specific cells. Cells were surface stained with CD3, CD8 and CD45RO antibodies, and an aqua fixable dye was used to exclude dead cells. The cohort also included about six subjects who developed chronic infection, defined as HCV RNA positivity at 24 weeks. Negative selection by means of the MACS CD8+ T cell Isolation Kit yielded CD8+ T cells from peripheral blood mononuclear cells recovered from cryopreservation by thawing. Cells were sorted on a BD FACSAria II cell sorter.

This clone was counted a few times. Base qualities are not at hand, and no much larger clone is one base apart. The receptor's source is a man aged 50 or older with chronic hepatitis C. The chain is assembled from TRBV2 and TRBJ2-6; the D region is possibly TRBD1 or TRBD2, each matching across 5 bases. Here the sequenced sample was HCV NS3-1073 tetramer-sorted CD8+ T cells from PBMCs, taken during acute infection. The cell subset or site tag for this specimen amounts to: FACS-sorted NS3-1073 tetramer+ CD8+ T cells. The nucleotide sequence reads as follows: TGTGCCAGCTGCCGGGACCCTAATTTCGTCCTGACTTTC. Its protein reads: CASCRDPNFVLTF.